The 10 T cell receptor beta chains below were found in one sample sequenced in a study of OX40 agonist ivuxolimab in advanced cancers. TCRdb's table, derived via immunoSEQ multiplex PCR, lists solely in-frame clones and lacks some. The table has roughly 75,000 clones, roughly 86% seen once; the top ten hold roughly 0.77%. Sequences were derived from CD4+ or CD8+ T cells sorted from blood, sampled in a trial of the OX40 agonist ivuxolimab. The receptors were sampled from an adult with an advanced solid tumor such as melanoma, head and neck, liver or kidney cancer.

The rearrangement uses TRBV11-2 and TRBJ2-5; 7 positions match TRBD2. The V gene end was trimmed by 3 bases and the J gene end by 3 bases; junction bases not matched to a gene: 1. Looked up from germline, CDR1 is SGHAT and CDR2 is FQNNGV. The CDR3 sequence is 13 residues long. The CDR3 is CASSLGGKETQYF. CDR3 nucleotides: TGTGCCAGCAGCTTGGGGGGGAAAGAGACCCAGTACTTC.

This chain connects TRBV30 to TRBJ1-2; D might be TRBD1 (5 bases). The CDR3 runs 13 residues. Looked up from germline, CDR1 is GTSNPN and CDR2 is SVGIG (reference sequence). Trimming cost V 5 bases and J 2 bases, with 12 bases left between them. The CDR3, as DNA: TGTGCCTGGGGGAGAAGGGACAACTATGGCTACACCTTC. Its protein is CAWGRRDNYGYTF.

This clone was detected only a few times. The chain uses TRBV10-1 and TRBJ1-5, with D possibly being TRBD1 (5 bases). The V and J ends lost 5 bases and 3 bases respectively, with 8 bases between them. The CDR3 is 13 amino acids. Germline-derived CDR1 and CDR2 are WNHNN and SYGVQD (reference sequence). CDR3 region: CASSPGINQPQHF. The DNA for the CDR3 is TGCGCCAGCAGTCCAGGGATCAATCAGCCCCAGCATTTT.

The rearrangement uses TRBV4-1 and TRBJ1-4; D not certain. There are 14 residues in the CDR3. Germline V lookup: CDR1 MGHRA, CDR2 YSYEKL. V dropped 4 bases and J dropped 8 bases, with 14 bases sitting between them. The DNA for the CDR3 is TGCGCCAGCAGCCCCTTCCAGCGTGGGGAAAAACTGTTTTTT. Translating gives CASSPFQRGEKLFF.

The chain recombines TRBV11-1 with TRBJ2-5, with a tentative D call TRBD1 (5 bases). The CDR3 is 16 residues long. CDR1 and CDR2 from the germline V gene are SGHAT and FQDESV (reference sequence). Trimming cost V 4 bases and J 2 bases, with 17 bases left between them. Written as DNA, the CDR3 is TGTGCCAGCAGCTCCTTTGGGGCAGGAAATCAAGAGACCCAGTACTTC. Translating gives CASSSFGAGNQETQYF.

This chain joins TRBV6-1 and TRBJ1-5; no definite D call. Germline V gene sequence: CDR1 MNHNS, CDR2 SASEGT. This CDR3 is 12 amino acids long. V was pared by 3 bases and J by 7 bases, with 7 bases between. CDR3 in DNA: TGTGCCAGCAGTGATGGAGAGCAGCCCCAGCATTTT. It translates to CASSDGEQPQHF.

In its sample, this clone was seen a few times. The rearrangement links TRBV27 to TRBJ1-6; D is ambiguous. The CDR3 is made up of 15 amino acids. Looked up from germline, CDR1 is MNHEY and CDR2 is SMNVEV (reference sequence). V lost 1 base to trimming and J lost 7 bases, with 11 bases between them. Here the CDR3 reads CASSLYAQSNSPLHF. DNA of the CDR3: TGTGCCAGCAGTTTATACGCCCAGTCGAATTCACCCCTCCACTTT.

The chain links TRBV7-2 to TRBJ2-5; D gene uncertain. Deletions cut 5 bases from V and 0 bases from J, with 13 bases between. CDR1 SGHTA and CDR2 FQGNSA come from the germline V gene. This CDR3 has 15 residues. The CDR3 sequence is CASSVRTSYQETQYF. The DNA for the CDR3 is TGTGCCAGCAGCGTGCGCACCTCGTACCAAGAGACCCAGTACTTC.

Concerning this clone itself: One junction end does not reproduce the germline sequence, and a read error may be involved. The CDR3 sequence: CASGFRGSFYEQYF. The CDR3 DNA follows: TGTGCCAGCGGTTTCAGGGGATCGTTCTACGAGCAGTACTTC. V and J are TRBV27 and TRBJ2-7; D might be TRBD1 (6 bases). Germline CDR1 and CDR2: MNHEY and SMNVEV (reference sequence). This CDR3 comprises 14 residues.

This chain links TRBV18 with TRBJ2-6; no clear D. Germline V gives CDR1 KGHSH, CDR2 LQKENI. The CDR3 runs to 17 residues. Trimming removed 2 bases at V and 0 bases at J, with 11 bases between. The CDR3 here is CASSPAVPTSGANVLTF. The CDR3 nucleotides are TGTGCCAGCTCACCAGCAGTACCCACCTCTGGGGCCAACGTCCTGACTTTC.